The present entry profiles one T cell receptor (beta chain) with its context. The CDR3 covers 16 residues. Germline V gives CDR1 MGHRA, CDR2 YSYEKL. Trimming took 0 bases from V and 4 from J, leaving 15 bases between them. The entry originates in a study of blood T cell repertoires in COVID-19. Across the study: Acute and convalescent COVID-19 samples came from the United States, Italy and Spain. Sources were T cells, B-cell-depleted T cells, or PBMCs; the material itself was cDNA or gDNA.

Per the authors' pipeline: Estimation of nucleated cell counts relied on the amplification of reference gene primers. Measured with immunoSEQ multiplex PCR; TCRdb has only the in-frame clones, and not every one. Clone size and the V and J calls come from that table; the DNA yielded D and trimming. The sample shows around 21,000 clones, almost 85% of them seen only once. The clonotype originates from a man aged 40-55 years with acute or convalescent COVID-19. The chain employs TRBV4-1 and TRBJ2-5, with D maybe TRBD1 (6 bases). The specimen sequenced was peripheral blood. CDR3 loop: CASSQDAGIGGETQYF. The CDR3 region has the DNA TGCGCCAGCAGCCAAGATGCGGGTATAGGGGGAGAGACCCAGTACTTC.